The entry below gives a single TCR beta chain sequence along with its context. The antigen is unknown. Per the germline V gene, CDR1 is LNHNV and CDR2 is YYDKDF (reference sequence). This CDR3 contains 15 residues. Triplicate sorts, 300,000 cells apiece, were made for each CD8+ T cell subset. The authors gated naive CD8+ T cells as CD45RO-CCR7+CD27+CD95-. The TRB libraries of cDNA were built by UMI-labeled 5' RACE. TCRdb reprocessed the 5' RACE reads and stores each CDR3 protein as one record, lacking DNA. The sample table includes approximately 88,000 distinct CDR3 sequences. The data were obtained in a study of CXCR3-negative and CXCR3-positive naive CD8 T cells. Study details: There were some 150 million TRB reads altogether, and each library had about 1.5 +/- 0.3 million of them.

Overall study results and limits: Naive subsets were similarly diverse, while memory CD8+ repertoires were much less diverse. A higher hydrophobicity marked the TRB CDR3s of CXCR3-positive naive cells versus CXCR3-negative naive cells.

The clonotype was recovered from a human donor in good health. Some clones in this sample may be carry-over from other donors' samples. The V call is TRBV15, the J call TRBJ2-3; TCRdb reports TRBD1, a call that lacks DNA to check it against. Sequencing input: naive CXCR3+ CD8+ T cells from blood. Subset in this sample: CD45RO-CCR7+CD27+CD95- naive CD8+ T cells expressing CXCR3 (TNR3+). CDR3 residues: CATSRDPPLKDTQYF.